The next 32 T cell receptor beta chains were all read from a single sample in a study of blood T cell repertoires in COVID-19. Produced via immunoSEQ multiplex PCR; TCRdb's table is partial and in-frame only. There are roughly 150,000 clones in the sample; about 83% occur only once, and 7% to 10% lies in the top ten. Sequences were obtained from peripheral blood. These receptors all come from a man between 60 and 70 years old with acute or convalescent COVID-19.

This chain connects TRBV29-1 to TRBJ2-1; TRBD2 aligns across 12 bases. The V gene end was trimmed by 2 bases and the J gene end by 6 bases; junction bases not matched to a gene: 5. The V gene's germline CDR1 is SQVTM and CDR2 ANQGSEA. The CDR3 has 15 amino acids. CDR3 nucleotide sequence: TGCAGCGTTGAACAGACTAGCGGGGGACCCAATGAGCAGTTCTTC. Protein: CSVEQTSGGPNEQFF.

The chain combines TRBV28 with TRBJ1-3, with TRBD1 identical over 8 bases. This CDR3 contains 23 residues. CDR1 is MDHEN, CDR2 SYDVKM, per germline. V shed 6 bases and J 3 bases; nucleotides not matched to a gene: 31. CDR3 sequence: CASSHGTQGGRGRVALFGNTIYF. CDR3 nucleotides: TGTGCCAGCAGCCACGGGACACAGGGGGGTCGCGGGAGAGTAGCTTTATTTGGAAACACCATATATTTT.

The gene calls are TRBV5-1 and TRBJ1-4; 7 nucleotides agree with TRBD1. The V and J ends lost 0 bases and 5 bases, in that order; junction bases with no gene match: 4. The V gene's germline CDR1 is SGHRS and CDR2 YFSETQ. The CDR3 sequence is 15 residues long. This CDR3 reads CASSLGWGQNEKLFF. The DNA of the CDR3 is TGCGCCAGCAGCTTGGGCTGGGGACAGAATGAAAAACTGTTTTTT.

This rearrangement joins TRBV2 to TRBJ2-7; 8 bases line up with TRBD1. The length of the CDR3 is 16 residues. The trim removed 7 bases at V and 2 bases at J, leaving 13 bases unmatched. Germline V gene lookup returns CDR1 SNHLY and CDR2 FYNNEI. CDR3 DNA sequence: TGTGCCAGCAAAGGACAGGGACCAGGGAACACCTACGAGCAGTACTTC. Its protein is CASKGQGPGNTYEQYF.

The gene calls are TRBV27 and TRBJ1-4, with a weak D call TRBD1 (6 bases). CDR3 length: 14 amino acids. Germline V lookup: CDR1 MNHEY, CDR2 SMNVEV (reference sequence). V was cut by 2 bases and J by 8 bases, with 12 bases left in between. The CDR3 DNA reads as TGTGCCAGCAGTTTAACAGGGTGGGAAGAAAAACTGTTTTTT. This encodes CASSLTGWEEKLFF. Full variable domain (remainder filled in from reference TRBV27 and TRBJ1-4): EAQVTQNPRYLITVTGKKLTVTCSQNMNHEYMSWYRQDPGLGLRQIYYSMNVEVTDKGDVPEGYKVSRKEKRNFPLILESPSPNQTSLYFCASSLTGWEEKLFFGSGTQLSVL.

The CDR3 DNA sequence: TGTGCCAGCCTTGACAGGGGCGCCGGGGAGCTGTTTTTT. Translating gives CASLDRGAGELFF. This chain joins TRBV6-5 and TRBJ2-2, with 8 bases matching TRBD1. The germline CDR1 and CDR2 sequences are MNHEY and SVGAGI. The CDR3 sequence is 13 residues long. With 8 bases clipped from V and 6 bases from J, the junction kept 5 bases outside the gene matches.

This rearrangement joins TRBV7-2 to TRBJ1-1, with D tentatively TRBD1 (6 bases). The CDR3 has 14 residues. The V gene's germline CDR1 is SGHTA and CDR2 FQGNSA. V was shortened by 4 bases and J by 11 bases, with 20 bases between the two germline ends. The CDR3 loop is CASSYLVSGDLAFF. CDR3 sequence (DNA): TGTGCCAGCAGCTATTTGGTCTCAGGGGATTTGGCTTTCTTT.

V is TRBV5-6 and J is TRBJ1-6; possibly TRBD1 for D (5 bases). The V end lost 1 base, the J end lost 10 bases, and 15 bases lay between the germline ends. The germline V gene has CDR1 SGHDT and CDR2 YYEEEE. The CDR3 extends over 15 amino acids. CDR3 in DNA: TGTGCCAGCAGCTTGAGTCCCAGGGTCCCCTCACCCCTCCACTTT. It translates to CASSLSPRVPSPLHF. The entire variable domain, with the rest obtained from reference TRBV5-6 and TRBJ1-6, is as follows: DAGVTQSPTHLIKTRGQQVTLRCSPKSGHDTVSWYQQALGQGPQFIFQYYEEEERQRGNFPDRFSGHQFPNYSSELNVNALLLGDSALYLCASSLSPRVPSPLHFGNGTRLTVT.

V and J are TRBV7-9 and TRBJ2-1; a weak D match, TRBD1 (5 bases). The germline CDR1 and CDR2 sequences are SEHNR and FQNEAQ (reference sequence). The ends were cut back, 5 bases at V and 8 bases at J, with 16 bases in the middle. The CDR3 consists of 14 residues. CDR3 coding DNA: TGTGCCAGCAGCCGACTTATACAGGTGGATGAGCAGTTCTTC. Its protein product is CASSRLIQVDEQFF.

This clone was found a few times. The gene calls are TRBV11-3 and TRBJ2-3, with 9 bases matching TRBD1. This CDR3 is built from 15 residues. V trimming: 5 bases; J trimming: 1 base; junction bases outside the gene matches: 4. CDR1 and CDR2 from the germline V gene are SGHNT and YENEEA. CDR3 in DNA: TGTGCCAGCAGCCGGACAGGGGACGGCACAGATACGCAGTATTTT. Translating gives CASSRTGDGTDTQYF.

The CDR3 region is CASSPTSGGSGEQFF. CDR3 in DNA: TGTGCCAGCAGTCCGACTAGCGGGGGGTCGGGTGAGCAGTTCTTC. This rearrangement joins TRBV27 to TRBJ2-1; 13 bases are a match to TRBD2. V lost 5 bases and J lost 9; bases outside the gene matches: 7. CDR3 length: 15 amino acids. The germline V gene has CDR1 MNHEY and CDR2 SMNVEV (reference sequence).

The V gene is TRBV19, the J gene TRBJ1-1; 7 nucleotides align to TRBD1. Unmatched junction bases numbered 12, after V lost 4 bases and J lost 4 bases. The CDR3 totals 16 residues. Germline V CDR1 and CDR2: LNHDA, SQIVND (reference sequence). The DNA of the CDR3 is TGTGCCAGTAGTACCCGACAGGGATGGGGGTTCACTGAAGCTTTCTTT. Protein: CASSTRQGWGFTEAFF.

The chain couples TRBV9 to TRBJ2-2, with TRBD1 matching 7 bases. The trim removed 4 bases at V and 3 bases at J, leaving 18 bases unmatched. This CDR3 spans 19 amino acids. Germline CDR1 is SGDLS and CDR2 is YYNGEE. In DNA, the CDR3 is TGTGCCAGCAGCTCCTCCGTGACAGGGATGATTGGGTACACCGGGGAGCTGTTTTTT. Its protein product is CASSSSVTGMIGYTGELFF.

The chain carries TRBV7-2 and TRBJ1-2; D may be TRBD1 (6 bases). The ends were cut back, 5 bases at V and 7 bases at J, with 17 bases in the middle. Germline V lookup: CDR1 SGHTA, CDR2 FQGNSA. The CDR3 is made up of 14 amino acids. CDR3 bases: TGTGCCAGCAGCCCTCCCCAGGGGCGGAGTGGCTACACCTTC. Translating it yields CASSPPQGRSGYTF.

The gene calls are TRBV3-1 (or the pseudogene TRBV3-2) and TRBJ2-6; D is unclear. This CDR3 is built from 16 residues. Germline lookup yields CDR1 LGHDT and CDR2 YNNKEL (reference sequence). V lost 1 base, J lost 0 bases, and 7 bases lay in between. CDR3 coding DNA: TGTGCCAGCAGCCAAGTCACAGCCTCTGGGGCCAACGTCCTGACTTTC. Protein: CASSQVTASGANVLTF.

This sequence joins TRBV9 and TRBJ2-1; 7 bases are a match to TRBD1. CDR1 is SGDLS and CDR2 is YYNGEE in the germline V gene. Trimming cost V 3 bases and J 5 bases; bases outside gene matches: 11. This CDR3 has 16 residues. As DNA, the CDR3 is TGTGCCAGCAGCGCTACGAACAGGGGCCTAAACAATGAGCAGTTCTTC. Its translation: CASSATNRGLNNEQFF. Using reference TRBV9 and TRBJ2-1 for the parts outside the CDR3, the full variable domain is DSGVTQTPKHLITATGQRVTLRCSPRSGDLSVYWYQQSLDQGLQFLIQYYNGEERAKGNILERFSAQQFPDLHSELNLSSLELGDSALYFCASSATNRGLNNEQFFGPGTRLTVL.

This clone was counted once. The rearrangement joins TRBV19 to TRBJ1-2; TRBD1 is a possible D gene (5 bases). Germline-derived CDR1 and CDR2 are LNHDA and SQIVND (reference sequence). This CDR3 region has 13 residues. V was cut by 3 bases and J by 8 bases, with 13 bases left in between. In nucleotides, the CDR3 is TGTGCCAGTAGTATTGCGGGGGTCCGCGGCTACACCTTC. Protein sequence: CASSIAGVRGYTF.

This clone was observed a single time. This chain uses TRBV10-3 with TRBJ2-6; 8 bases line up with TRBD2. In germline, CDR1 is ENHRY, CDR2 SYGVKD. The CDR3 is 17 amino acids. The junction had 9 bases not matched to a gene; V was cut back by 8 bases and J by 0 bases. The DNA for the CDR3 is TGTGCCATCGCGGGTGGGCGGGGGGCCTCTGGGGCCAACGTCCTGACTTTC. The encoded protein is CAIAGGRGASGANVLTF.

The rearrangement joins TRBV27 to TRBJ1-4; a weak D match, TRBD1 (5 bases). Per the germline V gene, CDR1 is MNHEY and CDR2 is SMNVEV (reference sequence). The CDR3 runs to 17 residues. Trimming pared 3 bases from V and 0 bases from J, leaving 14 bases between. Here the CDR3 DNA reads TGTGCCAGCAGTTTTCAGTACAGGACCACAACTAATGAAAAACTGTTTTTT. Amino acids: CASSFQYRTTTNEKLFF. Variable domain in full (rest from reference TRBV27 and TRBJ1-4): EAQVTQNPRYLITVTGKKLTVTCSQNMNHEYMSWYRQDPGLGLRQIYYSMNVEVTDKGDVPEGYKVSRKEKRNFPLILESPSPNQTSLYFCASSFQYRTTTNEKLFFGSGTQLSVL.

The chain combines TRBV30 with TRBJ1-1, with D unresolved. The CDR3 is 12 residues long. V lost 5 bases and J 4 bases, leaving 11 bases between the germline ends. Germline CDR1 is GTSNPN and CDR2 is SVGIG (reference sequence). The CDR3: CAWGSWITEAFF. The CDR3 region has the DNA TGTGCCTGGGGGAGCTGGATCACTGAAGCTTTCTTT.

The CDR3 loop is CASSNTRGNQPQHF. CDR3 nucleotides: TGTGCCAGTAGTAACACCAGGGGCAATCAGCCCCAGCATTTT. The chain recombines TRBV19 with TRBJ1-5; a weak D match, TRBD1 (5 bases). Per the germline V gene, CDR1 is LNHDA and CDR2 is SQIVND (reference sequence). With 4 bases removed from V and 2 bases from J, the gap between germline ends came to 9 bases. The CDR3 runs to 14 residues. Looking up the rest from reference TRBV19 and TRBJ1-5 gives the full variable domain: DGGITQSPKYLFRKEGQNVTLSCEQNLNHDAMYWYRQDPGQGLRLIYYSQIVNDFQKGDIAEGYSVSREKKESFPLTVTSAQKNPTAFYLCASSNTRGNQPQHFGDGTRLSIL.

This sequence joins TRBV2 and TRBJ1-6; TRBD1 might be the D (5 bases). Between the trimmed V and J ends, which lost 5 bases and 7 bases, there was a span of 12 bases. This CDR3 has 14 residues. CDR1 is SNHLY and CDR2 is FYNNEI in the germline V gene. CDR3 DNA: TGTGCCAGCAGTTCCGCAGGGATGAATTCACCCCTCCACTTT. Amino acids: CASSSAGMNSPLHF.

With regard to this clone: A much larger clone is a single base away; this may be a read error. Other DNA sequences of this sample code for an identical CDR3. The chain uses TRBV19 and TRBJ2-7; a weak D match, TRBD2 (5 bases). CDR1 is LNHDA, CDR2 SQIVND, per germline (reference sequence). Trimming took off 9 bases at V and 0 bases at J, with 9 bases between the two ends. The CDR3 runs to 12 residues. This CDR3 is CASSRDSYEQYF. CDR3 in DNA: TGTGCCAGCAGTCGGGACTCCTACGAGCAGTACTTC.

The chain is built from TRBV11-2 and TRBJ1-2, with 7 bases matching TRBD1. This CDR3 is built from 16 residues. The germline CDR1 and CDR2 sequences are SGHAT and FQNNGV. V gave up 5 bases and J gave up 8 bases; unmatched junction bases: 17. The CDR3 DNA sequence: TGTGCCAGCAGCCTCCTTTCCTGGGACAGAAGTGGGGGCTACACCTTC. Translating gives CASSLLSWDRSGGYTF. The full variable domain, with the rest looked up from reference TRBV11-2 and TRBJ1-2, is EAGVAQSPRYKIIEKRQSVAFWCNPISGHATLYWYQQILGQGPKLLIQFQNNGVVDDSQLPKDRFSAERLKGVDSTLKIQPAKLEDSAVYLCASSLLSWDRSGGYTFGSGTRLTVV.

The rearrangement joins TRBV30 to TRBJ1-2, with TRBD1 matching over 8 bases. The length of the CDR3 is 15 residues. The trim removed 4 bases at V and 0 bases at J, leaving 7 bases unmatched. CDR1 and CDR2 (germline): GTSNPN, SVGIG (reference sequence). The CDR3 bases are TGTGCCTGGAATCGGCGGGACAGGACTAACTATGGCTACACCTTC. Translated, it gives CAWNRRDRTNYGYTF. The variable domain in full, completed from reference TRBV30 and TRBJ1-2, reads SQTIHQWPATLVQPVGSPLSLECTVEGTSNPNLYWYRQAAGRGLQLLFYSVGIGQISSEVPQNLSASRPQDRQFILSSKKLLLSDSGFYLCAWNRRDRTNYGYTFGSGTRLTVV.

This clone was found a few times. The chain recombines TRBV7-9 with TRBJ1-4; D gene unclear. The germline V gene has CDR1 SEHNR and CDR2 FQNEAQ (reference sequence). Trimming shortened V by 3 bases and J by 4 bases, and 15 bases separated the two germline ends. CDR3 length equals 16 residues. CDR3 nucleotides: TGTGCCAGCAGCTTCGGGTCCACCAGCCATAATGAAAAACTGTTTTTT. Residues: CASSFGSTSHNEKLFF.

J is TRBJ2-7 and V is TRBV30; D not certain. Germline CDR1 and CDR2: GTSNPN and SVGIG (reference sequence). Trimming stripped 2 bases from V and 6 bases from J, with 11 bases between. This CDR3 has 12 amino acids. The CDR3 sequence is CAWSTTISEQYF. CDR3 in DNA: TGTGCCTGGAGTACCACGATTAGCGAGCAGTACTTC.

V gene TRBV10-3 combines with J gene TRBJ1-1, with D perhaps TRBD1 (5 bases). The V end was cut by 8 bases, the J end by 1 base, with 14 bases between. The length of the CDR3 is 14 residues. The V gene's germline CDR1 is ENHRY and CDR2 SYGVKD. The CDR3 spells CAISINGGNTEAFF. CDR3 nucleotides: TGTGCCATCTCCATTAACGGGGGGAACACTGAAGCTTTCTTT.

The chain couples TRBV30 to TRBJ1-1; 8 bases match TRBD1. V was pared by 3 bases and J by 4 bases, with 10 bases of the junction left unmatched. The CDR3 length is 15 residues. Germline V gene data show CDR1 as GTSNPN and CDR2 as SVGIG (reference sequence). CDR3 sequence: CAWRTPDRGFTEAFF. In DNA, the CDR3 is TGTGCCTGGAGGACCCCCGACAGGGGCTTCACTGAAGCTTTCTTT.

This chain connects TRBV7-2 to TRBJ1-5, with no clear D. The CDR3 is 14 amino acids. Trimming pared 1 base from V and 6 bases from J, leaving 10 bases between. Germline loops: CDR1 SGHTA, CDR2 FQGNSA. For the CDR3, the DNA is TGTGCCAGCAGCTTAGGAGGGAAGCCTCAGCCCCAGCATTTT. Its translation: CASSLGGKPQPQHF.

This clone was found once. V gene TRBV7-9 combines with J gene TRBJ1-1, with a possible D match to TRBD1 (5 bases). There are 14 residues in the CDR3. Deletions cut 3 bases from V and 5 bases from J, with 13 bases between. Germline assignment: CDR1 SEHNR and CDR2 FQNEAQ (reference sequence). Here the CDR3 DNA reads TGTGCCAGCAGCTTGCTGGGGCAGGGTACTGAAGCTTTCTTT. It is translated as CASSLLGQGTEAFF.

The chain carries TRBV11-2 and TRBJ2-2; 9 nucleotides align to TRBD1. The germline CDR1 and CDR2 sequences are SGHAT and FQNNGV. Unmatched junction bases numbered 1, after V lost 5 bases and J lost 3 bases. The CDR3 is 14 amino acids. CDR3 protein: CASSRTGDTGELFF. CDR3 in DNA: TGTGCCAGCAGCCGGACAGGGGACACCGGGGAGCTGTTTTTT.